These T cell receptor beta chains were read from a single sample in a study of blood T cell repertoires in COVID-19. The table came from immunoSEQ multiplex PCR; TCRdb's copy has only in-frame clones and leaves some out. Altogether approximately 240,000 clones are present, roughly 80% being singletons, with the ten largest covering roughly 6.4%. The sequencing sample was made of peripheral blood. The receptors come from a woman aged 55-69 years with active or convalescent COVID-19. Each CDR3 is given with its conserved first and last residue. The D gene is left open where the match is weak. Clone size appears in some rows only: once, few, many, or a class for an expanded clone.

j_call clone_size d_call v_call cdr3_aa cdr3_nt
TRBJ1-2 . . TRBV5-1 CASSLMGAVANYGYTF TGCGCCAGCAGCTTGATGGGGGCGGTAGCTAACTATGGCTACACCTTC
TRBJ2-1 few . TRBV7-3 CASSFGSAAYNEQFF TGTGCCAGCAGCTTCGGCAGTGCGGCCTACAATGAGCAGTTCTTC
TRBJ1-1 . . TRBV4-1 CASSQDSPTAEAFF TGCGCCAGCAGCCAAGATAGCCCGACGGCTGAAGCTTTCTTT
TRBJ2-5 once . TRBV19 CASSIGAGGGETQYF TGTGCCAGTAGTATTGGGGCCGGGGGAGGAGAGACCCAGTACTTC
TRBJ1-6 . . TRBV28 CASSSPGAGASSYNSPLHF TGTGCCAGCAGTTCCCCGGGGGCGGGGGCGAGCTCCTATAATTCACCCCTCCACTTT
TRBJ1-3 . TRBD1 TRBV27 CASRGRGQDTIYF TGTGCCAGCAGGGGCAGGGGGCAGGACACCATATATTTT
TRBJ2-5 few . TRBV5-4 CASSLAGVGETQYF TGTGCCAGCAGCTTGGCGGGAGTGGGGGAGACCCAGTACTTC
TRBJ1-5 . . TRBV15 CATSRSYRTRQPQHF TGTGCCACCAGCAGATCCTACAGGACGAGGCAGCCCCAGCATTTT
TRBJ1-3 . TRBD1 TRBV9 CASSETGTGNTIYF TGTGCCAGCAGCGAGACAGGGACGGGAAACACCATATATTTT
TRBJ1-5 . . TRBV7-2 CASSLNGQSNQPQHF TGTGCCAGCAGCTTAAACGGACAGAGCAATCAGCCCCAGCATTTT
TRBJ2-7 . . TRBV24-1 CATSVPAYEQYF TGTGCCACCAGTGTTCCAGCCTACGAGCAGTACTTC
TRBJ1-6 . . TRBV2 CASSRDSYNSPLHF TGTGCCAGCTCTCGGGACTCCTATAATTCACCCCTCCACTTT
TRBJ1-1 few TRBD1 TRBV30 CAWRGDRVNTEAFF TGTGCCTGGAGGGGGGACAGAGTGAACACTGAAGCTTTCTTT
TRBJ2-2 . . TRBV11-2 CASTPTGVTGELFF TGTGCCAGCACCCCCACCGGGGTCACCGGGGAGCTGTTTTTT
TRBJ1-5 . . TRBV27 CASSPVRDNQPQHF TGTGCCAGCAGTCCGGTCAGGGACAATCAGCCCCAGCATTTT
TRBJ2-1 . TRBD2 TRBV30 CAWSVGSGTSYNEQFF TGTGCCTGGAGTGTGGGGAGCGGGACTTCCTACAATGAGCAGTTCTTC
TRBJ2-2 . . TRBV27 CASSILTPNTGELFF TGTGCCAGCAGCATCTTAACACCGAACACCGGGGAGCTGTTTTTT
TRBJ1-2 . . TRBV19 CASSIGQGYGYTF TGTGCCAGTAGTATTGGGCAGGGCTATGGCTACACCTTC
TRBJ1-2 few TRBD1 TRBV19 CASSIAGQGSYGYTF TGTGCCAGTAGTATAGCTGGACAGGGGAGTTATGGCTACACCTTC
TRBJ1-1 . TRBD1 TRBV19 CASRRQGQNTEAFF TGTGCCAGTAGGAGACAGGGTCAGAACACTGAAGCTTTCTTT
TRBJ1-1 . . TRBV5-1 CASSNRVEGWANEAFF TGCGCCAGCAGCAACAGGGTGGAAGGGTGGGCGAATGAAGCTTTCTTT
TRBJ1-3 . . TRBV18 CASSPEQLFSGNTIYF TGTGCCAGCTCACCAGAACAGCTGTTCTCTGGAAACACCATATATTTT
TRBJ2-2 . . TRBV21-1 CASTFHGTLVKELFF TGTGCCAGCACCTTCCACGGGACACTGGTGAAGGAGCTGTTTTTT
TRBJ2-1 . TRBD2 TRBV6-5 CASSYSRTSRNEQFF TGTGCCAGCAGTTACTCGCGGACTAGCAGGAATGAGCAGTTCTTC
TRBJ1-2 . . TRBV5-4 CASGAGDNYGYTF TGTGCCAGCGGGGCAGGGGATAACTATGGCTACACCTTC
TRBJ1-2 . . TRBV19 CASSITRDWSYGYTF TGTGCCAGTAGTATCACCAGGGATTGGAGCTATGGCTACACCTTC
TRBJ1-4 . TRBD1 TRBV11-2 CASSPRPGQGEWGEKLFF TGTGCCAGCAGCCCTCGGCCGGGACAGGGGGAGTGGGGTGAAAAACTGTTTTTT
TRBJ1-1 . TRBD1 TRBV12-3/TRBV12-4 CASSPDRGPEAFF TGTGCCAGCAGTCCGGACAGGGGGCCTGAAGCTTTCTTT
TRBJ2-7 few . TRBV7-9 CASSSQGLEQYF TGTGCCAGCAGCTCCCAGGGGCTCGAGCAGTACTTC
TRBJ2-7 . TRBD1 TRBV5-6 CASSRGQGIYEQYF TGTGCCAGCAGCAGGGGACAGGGGATTTACGAGCAGTACTTC
TRBJ2-1 . . TRBV5-1 CASSLDDRFNEQFF TGCGCCAGCAGCTTGGACGACAGGTTTAATGAGCAGTTCTTC
TRBJ1-1 . . TRBV6-6 CASNLLQDTEAFF TGTGCCAGCAACTTACTCCAGGACACTGAAGCTTTCTTT
TRBJ1-5 . . TRBV18 CASSPMAVDNQPQHF TGTGCCAGCTCACCAATGGCCGTCGACAATCAGCCCCAGCATTTT
TRBJ2-1 . TRBD1 TRBV19 CASSSPSGQDNEQFF TGTGCCAGTAGTTCCCCTTCGGGACAGGACAATGAGCAGTTCTTC
TRBJ2-5 . . TRBV3-1/TRBV3-2 CASSPAGAPRETQYF TGTGCCAGCAGCCCTGCGGGGGCACCTCGGGAGACCCAGTACTTC
TRBJ2-1 . TRBD2 TRBV5-1 CASSLELAGGNEQFF TGCGCCAGCAGCTTGGAGCTAGCGGGAGGTAATGAGCAGTTCTTC
TRBJ2-2 . . TRBV19 CASSGGMNTGELFF TGTGCCAGTAGCGGAGGGATGAACACCGGGGAGCTGTTTTTT
TRBJ2-1 . TRBD1 TRBV24-1 CATSDLDRDGIGEQFF TGTGCCACCAGTGATTTGGACAGGGACGGTATAGGTGAGCAGTTCTTC
TRBJ2-7 . . TRBV27 CASSFGRVPYEQYF TGTGCCAGCAGTTTTGGCAGGGTCCCCTACGAGCAGTACTTC
TRBJ1-5 . . TRBV6-5 CASKPDYSNQPQHF TGTGCCAGCAAGCCAGACTATAGCAATCAGCCCCAGCATTTT
TRBJ2-1 . . TRBV2 CASSLGNEQFF TGTGCCAGCAGTCTCGGCAATGAGCAGTTCTTC
TRBJ1-1 . . TRBV7-2 CASSRESNTEAFF TGTGCCAGCAGCAGGGAGTCGAACACTGAAGCTTTCTTT
TRBJ2-5 . . TRBV7-9 CASSLLPGRGETQYF TGTGCCAGCAGCTTATTACCCGGCAGGGGTGAGACCCAGTACTTC
TRBJ1-2 . TRBD1 TRBV5-1 CASSLMGTGGNYGYTF TGCGCCAGCAGCCTAATGGGGACAGGGGGTAACTATGGCTACACCTTC
TRBJ1-4 once . TRBV10-3 CAISEGGYEKLFF TGTGCCATCAGTGAGGGGGGCTATGAAAAACTGTTTTTT
TRBJ1-4 . . TRBV30 CAWSSLQRGEKLFF TGTGCCTGGAGTAGCCTTCAACGGGGTGAAAAACTGTTTTTT
TRBJ1-6 . TRBD1 TRBV6-5 CASSPDRGVNSPLHF TGTGCCAGCAGCCCCGACAGGGGGGTGAATTCACCCCTCCACTTT
TRBJ2-1 . TRBD2 TRBV5-1 CASSLELAGGLEQFF TGCGCCAGCAGCTTGGAACTAGCGGGAGGGCTTGAGCAGTTCTTC
TRBJ2-1 . TRBD2 TRBV6-5 CASSYGLAGVYNEQFF TGTGCCAGCAGTTACGGTCTAGCGGGGGTCTACAATGAGCAGTTCTTC
TRBJ2-6 few . TRBV7-2 CASSFISPGVLTF TGTGCCAGCAGCTTCATCTCTCCGGGCGTCCTGACTTTC
TRBJ2-1 . . TRBV25-1 CASSESWAGEQFF TGTGCCAGCAGTGAATCCTGGGCGGGTGAGCAGTTCTTC
TRBJ2-3 few . TRBV29-1 CSVAVQGTQYF TGCAGCGTTGCGGTTCAGGGTACGCAGTATTTT
TRBJ2-6 few . TRBV6-5 CASKGRTDGANVLTF TGTGCCAGCAAGGGCCGGACAGATGGGGCCAACGTCCTGACTTTC
TRBJ2-3 once . TRBV3-1/TRBV3-2 CASTLDSSGGSYF TGTGCCAGCACGCTAGATTCGTCCGGAGGGTCGTATTTT
TRBJ2-7 once . TRBV2 CASGQVNSYEQYF TGTGCCAGCGGGCAGGTCAACTCCTACGAGCAGTACTTC
TRBJ1-4 . . TRBV19 CASSTQGSNEKLFF TGTGCCAGTAGTACGCAGGGGAGTAATGAAAAACTGTTTTTT
TRBJ2-2 . TRBD1 TRBV5-1 CASSRGQVERSGELFF TGCGCCAGCAGCCGCGGACAGGTGGAACGTTCCGGGGAGCTGTTTTTT
TRBJ2-3 . TRBD2 TRBV2 CASIPGVAGVVDTQYF TGTGCCAGCATCCCAGGGGTAGCGGGAGTGGTAGATACGCAGTATTTT
TRBJ2-4 . . TRBV11-2 CASSWGHRRPKNIQYF TGTGCCAGCAGCTGGGGACACCGAAGGCCCAAAAACATTCAGTACTTC